This T cell receptor (beta chain) is drawn from a study of Ad26.COV2.S vaccination and SARS-CoV-2 variants. Study findings and constraints: The authors reported substantial breadth in spike-specific CD8+ and CD4+ T cell responses after vaccination.

Repertoires were generated with immunoSEQ multiplex PCR, while TCRdb's copy carries only in-frame clones and drops some. Of roughly 700,000 clones listed, around 92% are singletons. About this clone itself: What it binds is unknown.

The treatment denotes: about 20 received Ad26.COV2.S at low or high dose, single or two shots; 5 received placebo; per-sample allocation not given. After the first vaccine or placebo injection, samples were drawn on day 63. A Boston adult aged 18-55 years was the donor. Trimming took 0 bases from V and 10 from J, leaving 10 bases between them. The germline gives CDR1 LGHDT, CDR2 YNNKEL (reference sequence). CDR3 length equals 13 residues. This clonotype originated in a person aged 18-60 years who received the Ad26.COV2.S COVID-19 vaccine or a placebo. The rearrangement uses TRBV3-1 (or the pseudogene TRBV3-2) and TRBJ2-1; D not certain. The sample consisted of peripheral blood, taken in a trial of Ad26.COV2.S vaccine versus placebo. Here the CDR3 reads CASSQDHGGEQFF. CDR3 nucleotide sequence: TGTGCCAGCAGCCAAGATCACGGTGGGGAGCAGTTCTTC.